The 32 T cell receptor beta chains in this list originate from one sample, sequenced in a study of T cell changes during pregnancy in multiple sclerosis. Libraries were prepared by immunoSEQ multiplex PCR; TCRdb keeps only in-frame clonotypes and omits some of them. The top ten hold under 0.6% of the sample, which has tens of thousands of clones, about nine tenths seen once. Sequences were derived from CD4+ T cells from peripheral blood mononuclear cells, sampled in the second trimester of pregnancy. The receptors derive from a female donor with multiple sclerosis, enrolled in a pregnancy study.

As concerns this clone: At one end the junction does not follow the germline gene, possibly because of a read error. The chain recombines TRBV7-7 with TRBJ2-5; TRBD1 matches 10 bases. From germline, CDR1 is SSHAT and CDR2 FNYEAQ (reference sequence). This CDR3 has 14 amino acids. CDR3 loop: CASSLRTGGETQYF. As DNA, the CDR3 is TGTGCTAGCAGCTTGAGGACAGGGGGGGAGACCCAGTACTTC.

This chain connects TRBV7-2 to TRBJ1-5; 8 nucleotides agree with TRBD1. The CDR3 totals 15 residues. Germline trimming cut 6 bases from V and 6 bases from J; bases unmatched to any gene: 10. CDR1 is SGHTA, CDR2 FQGNSA, per germline. The CDR3 sequence: CASSYGQGFAQPQHF. CDR3 coding DNA: TGTGCCAGCAGTTACGGACAGGGCTTCGCTCAGCCCCAGCATTTT.

This chain's CDR3 is CASSPTTNTGELFF. The CDR3 DNA reads as TGTGCCAGCAGCCCCACAACGAACACCGGGGAGCTGTTTTTT. The chain couples TRBV14 to TRBJ2-2; D gene uncertain. The germline CDR1 and CDR2 sequences are SGHDN and FVKESK. V was clipped by 4 bases and J by 0 bases, with 6 bases between them. This CDR3 spans 14 amino acids.

The rearrangement links TRBV6-5 to TRBJ1-1; possible D gene TRBD1, 5 bases. The V and J ends lost 6 bases and 4 bases respectively, with 18 bases between them. The V gene's germline CDR1 is MNHEY and CDR2 SVGAGI. CDR3 length: 15 residues. CDR3 coding DNA: TGTGCCAGCAGAGAAAGACAGTCCCGGACCACTGAAGCTTTCTTT. This sequence encodes CASRERQSRTTEAFF.

This rearrangement joins TRBV7-6 to TRBJ2-2, with a weak D call TRBD2 (6 bases). CDR3 size: 15 residues. CDR1 is SGHVS and CDR2 is FNYEAQ in the germline V gene. The ends were cut back, 0 bases at V and 5 bases at J, with 10 bases in the middle. The CDR3 DNA reads as TGTGCCAGCAGCTTAGCGGGACTGAGGACCGGGGAGCTGTTTTTT. This translates into CASSLAGLRTGELFF. The entire variable domain, with the rest obtained from reference TRBV7-6 and TRBJ2-2, is as follows: GAGVSQSPRYKVTKRGQDVALRCDPISGHVSLYWYRQALGQGPEFLTYFNYEAQQDKSGLPNDRFSAERPEGSISTLTIQRTEQRDSAMYRCASSLAGLRTGELFFGEGSRLTVL.

The genes are TRBV29-1 and TRBJ1-4; D not resolved. V lost 5 bases and J lost 0, with 10 bases in between. The CDR3 is 14 amino acids. Germline CDR1 and CDR2: SQVTM and ANQGSEA. The CDR3 reads CSVKGPTTNEKLFF. The CDR3 DNA is TGCAGCGTTAAAGGCCCTACAACTAATGAAAAACTGTTTTTT.

The chain joins TRBV19 to TRBJ2-1; the match to TRBD2 covers 12 bases. The CDR3 loop spans 18 amino acids. Germline CDR1 reads LNHDA; CDR2 reads SQIVND (reference sequence). V was clipped by 3 bases and J by 0 bases; unmatched bases: 6. CDR3 DNA sequence: TGTGCCAGTAGTATGATACTAGCGGGGGGCAGCTCCTACAATGAGCAGTTCTTC. Residues: CASSMILAGGSSYNEQFF.

The chain recombines TRBV5-4 with TRBJ2-5; TRBD1 agrees at 7 bases. The CDR3 has 15 amino acids. J gave up 1 base and V 4 bases, and 7 bases lay outside the gene matches. CDR1 and CDR2 from the germline V gene are SGHNT and YYREEE (reference sequence). The CDR3 region is CASSPNPGGQETQYF. The CDR3 DNA reads as TGTGCCAGCAGCCCAAACCCAGGGGGCCAAGAGACCCAGTACTTC.

The chain couples TRBV9 to TRBJ2-1; tentatively, D is TRBD2 (5 bases). Germline assignment: CDR1 SGDLS and CDR2 YYNGEE. The CDR3 extends over 16 amino acids. Trimming removed 0 bases from V and 2 bases from J, with 12 bases in between. CDR3 in DNA: TGTGCCAGCAGCGTAGTCGGCGGGTATGCCTACAATGAGCAGTTCTTC. This codes for CASSVVGGYAYNEQFF.

This clone is a singleton in its sample. The genes are TRBV29-1 and TRBJ1-2, with D maybe TRBD1 (5 bases). The CDR3 is 13 residues long. V was shortened by 7 bases and J by 0 bases, with 12 bases between the two germline ends. Germline-derived CDR1 and CDR2 are SQVTM and ANQGSEA. The CDR3 loop reads CSAGPTANYGYTF. CDR3 DNA: TGCAGCGCCGGACCGACAGCTAACTATGGCTACACCTTC.

The V and J genes are TRBV29-1 and TRBJ1-4; D ambiguous. The germline V gene has CDR1 SQVTM and CDR2 ANQGSEA. The CDR3 spans 12 residues. Trimming removed 6 bases at V and 7 bases at J, with 12 bases between. The CDR3 coding sequence is TGCAGCGTAGAGGGATCGAGTGAAAAACTGTTTTTT. It translates to CSVEGSSEKLFF.

This chain uses TRBV5-1 with TRBJ1-4; no firm D call. Germline V gene data show CDR1 as SGHRS and CDR2 as YFSETQ. The CDR3 sequence is 13 residues long. The ends were cut back, 4 bases at V and 4 bases at J, with 8 bases in the middle. DNA of the CDR3: TGCGCCAGCAGCCGGGTGATTAATGAAAAACTGTTTTTT. Residues: CASSRVINEKLFF. Variable domain in full (rest from reference TRBV5-1 and TRBJ1-4): KAGVTQTPRYLIKTRGQQVTLSCSPISGHRSVSWYQQTPGQGLQFLFEYFSETQRNKGNFPGRFSGRQFSNSRSEMNVSTLELGDSALYLCASSRVINEKLFFGSGTQLSVL.

The chain carries TRBV7-6 and TRBJ2-5; 7 positions agree with TRBD2. The CDR3 is 15 amino acids. Germline V gives CDR1 SGHVS, CDR2 FNYEAQ. Germline trimming cut 1 base from V and 5 bases from J; bases unmatched to any gene: 7. This CDR3 reads CASSLGTRGWETQYF. The CDR3 nucleotides are TGTGCCAGCAGCTTAGGGACTAGAGGGTGGGAGACCCAGTACTTC.

The V gene is TRBV28, the J gene TRBJ1-2; no definite D call. V gave up 5 bases and J gave up 6 bases, with 19 bases separating them. CDR1 is MDHEN, CDR2 SYDVKM, per germline. The CDR3 covers 15 residues. The CDR3: CASSTARKGGHGYTF. CDR3 nucleotide sequence: TGTGCCAGCAGTACAGCCCGAAAGGGAGGCCATGGCTACACCTTC.

This rearrangement joins TRBV1 to TRBJ1-1; the table calls TRBD1, which could not be checked here. TRBV1 is a listed pseudogene. This CDR3 has 14 residues. DNA of the CDR3: TGCACCAGCAGCCACGTTAAAGGGGGCACTGAAGCTTTCTTT. Protein sequence: CTSSHVKGGTEAFF.

This chain connects TRBV9 to TRBJ2-3, with D possibly matching TRBD1 (5 bases). This CDR3 is built from 13 residues. Germline V lookup: CDR1 SGDLS, CDR2 YYNGEE. The V end was cut by 0 bases, the J end by 8 bases, with 10 bases between. CDR3 region: CASSVEGVGTQYF. CDR3 in DNA: TGTGCCAGCAGCGTAGAAGGGGTTGGTACGCAGTATTTT.

The chain is built from TRBV5-1 and TRBJ2-7, with TRBD2 matching over 8 bases. There are 17 residues in the CDR3. Germline V gene data show CDR1 as SGHRS and CDR2 as YFSETQ. V shed 0 bases, J shed 2 bases, and the junction held 10 bases outside the gene matches. Here the CDR3 DNA reads TGCGCCAGCAGCTTGGATGGCGCGGGGGGTCGAACCTACGAGCAGTACTTC. It is translated as CASSLDGAGGRTYEQYF.

The rearrangement links TRBV7-2 to TRBJ1-6; perhaps TRBD1 as D (6 bases). The CDR3 consists of 16 residues. Germline V CDR1 and CDR2: SGHTA, FQGNSA. The ends were cut back, 3 bases at V and 10 bases at J, with 19 bases in the middle. Here the CDR3 reads CASSFQDSSLGSPLHF. CDR3 bases: TGTGCCAGCAGCTTCCAGGACAGCTCTTTGGGATCACCCCTCCACTTT.

This sequence joins TRBV5-6 and TRBJ2-5, with 13 bases aligning to TRBD2. In germline, CDR1 is SGHDT, CDR2 YYEEEE. This CDR3 has 16 amino acids. Trimming cost V 4 bases and J 1 base; bases outside gene matches: 4. The CDR3 DNA reads as TGTGCCAGCAGCCCCGGGACTAGCGGGGTCCAAGAGACCCAGTACTTC. Residues: CASSPGTSGVQETQYF.

The chain links TRBV2 to TRBJ2-1, with 9 bases aligning to TRBD2. Germline values: CDR1 SNHLY, CDR2 FYNNEI. With 3 bases clipped from V and 6 bases from J, the junction kept 12 bases outside the gene matches. CDR3 length: 17 amino acids. Here the CDR3 reads CASSDSRLAGRFNEQFF. CDR3 bases: TGTGCCAGCAGTGATTCCCGCCTAGCGGGGAGATTCAATGAGCAGTTCTTC.

This clone has only one observation. The J gene is TRBJ2-5, the V gene TRBV30; TRBD2 matches at 8 bases. Germline V gene sequence: CDR1 GTSNPN, CDR2 SVGIG (reference sequence). Losses at the gene ends were 5 bases for V and 5 bases for J; bases not matched to a gene: 7. This CDR3 contains 13 residues. The CDR3 here is CAWGAGGLETQYF. The CDR3 nucleotides read TGTGCCTGGGGTGCGGGGGGCCTGGAGACCCAGTACTTC.

This chain joins TRBV11-1 and TRBJ2-1; 9 bases are shared with TRBD2. The CDR3 has 16 residues. CDR1 is SGHAT, CDR2 FQDESV, per germline (reference sequence). The V gene end was trimmed by 2 bases and the J gene end by 5 bases; junction bases not matched to a gene: 7. This CDR3 reads CASSLRGGRGNNEQFF. For the CDR3, the DNA is TGTGCCAGCAGCTTAAGAGGCGGGAGGGGGAACAATGAGCAGTTCTTC. Based on the CDR3 plus reference TRBV11-1 and TRBJ2-1, the full variable domain is EAEVAQSPRYKITEKSQAVAFWCDPISGHATLYWYRQILGQGPELLVQFQDESVVDDSQLPKDRFSAERLKGVDSTLKIQPAELGDSAMYLCASSLRGGRGNNEQFFGPGTRLTVL.

This chain joins TRBV6-6 and TRBJ1-3; D is ambiguous. Trimming took 6 bases from V and 4 from J, leaving 7 bases between them. The CDR3 runs 12 residues. CDR1 and CDR2 (germline): MNHNY, SVGAGI (reference sequence). CDR3 DNA sequence: TGTGCCAGCAGACTCGGGGGAAACACCATATATTTT. Its translation: CASRLGGNTIYF.

This chain connects TRBV11-2 to TRBJ1-4, with TRBD1 matching over 7 bases. The germline CDR1 and CDR2 sequences are SGHAT and FQNNGV. V was clipped by 0 bases and J by 6 bases; unmatched bases: 13. The CDR3 sequence is 18 residues long. The chain's CDR3 is CASSLERTGGQADEKLFF. The CDR3, as DNA: TGTGCCAGCAGCTTAGAGCGGACAGGTGGCCAAGCTGATGAAAAACTGTTTTTT. The complete variable domain, with remaining parts taken from reference TRBV11-2 and TRBJ1-4, reads EAGVAQSPRYKIIEKRQSVAFWCNPISGHATLYWYQQILGQGPKLLIQFQNNGVVDDSQLPKDRFSAERLKGVDSTLKIQPAKLEDSAVYLCASSLERTGGQADEKLFFGSGTQLSVL.

The CDR3 protein is CASSKVWGDNQPQHF. Written as DNA, the CDR3 is TGTGCCAGTAGTAAGGTATGGGGGGACAATCAGCCCCAGCATTTT. The genes are TRBV19 and TRBJ1-5; TRBD1 is a possible D gene (5 bases). Trimming removed 4 bases from V and 3 bases from J, with 13 bases in between. The CDR3 totals 15 residues. CDR1 and CDR2 from the germline V gene are LNHDA and SQIVND (reference sequence). The variable domain in full, with the rest retrieved from reference TRBV19 and TRBJ1-5, is DGGITQSPKYLFRKEGQNVTLSCEQNLNHDAMYWYRQDPGQGLRLIYYSQIVNDFQKGDIAEGYSVSREKKESFPLTVTSAQKNPTAFYLCASSKVWGDNQPQHFGDGTRLSIL.

The chain combines TRBV18 with TRBJ1-1; 7 nucleotides agree with TRBD1. Trimming at V came to 1 base and at J to 1 base, leaving 9 bases not matched to a gene. The CDR3 runs 17 residues. Germline CDR1 reads KGHSH; CDR2 reads LQKENI. In DNA form, the CDR3 reads TGTGCCAGCTCACCACTAGGGCAGGGGGTCGCGAACACTGAAGCTTTCTTT. Its translation: CASSPLGQGVANTEAFF.

J is TRBJ1-1 and V is TRBV29-1; D is ambiguous. Trimming took off 7 bases at V and 1 base at J, with 4 bases between the two ends. The CDR3 is 10 amino acids. Germline V gives CDR1 SQVTM, CDR2 ANQGSEA. The CDR3 spells CSARNTEAFF. The DNA for the CDR3 is TGCAGCGCGAGGAACACTGAAGCTTTCTTT.

The rearrangement joins TRBV14 to TRBJ1-2, with 10 bases matching TRBD1. The J segment lost 4 bases and the V segment lost 4 bases, leaving 6 bases of the junction unmatched. Looked up from germline, CDR1 is SGHDN and CDR2 is FVKESK. This CDR3 region has 15 residues. The CDR3 bases are TGTGCCAGCAGCCCAGACAGGGGGCGCGGCTATGGCTACACCTTC. Its translation: CASSPDRGRGYGYTF.

The chain joins TRBV5-4 to TRBJ2-5; TRBD2 matches 9 bases. This CDR3 contains 15 residues. CDR1 is SGHNT and CDR2 is YYREEE in the germline V gene (reference sequence). J gave up 5 bases and V 2 bases, and 7 bases lay outside the gene matches. The CDR3 sequence is CASSLGGRAAETQYF. The CDR3 DNA follows: TGTGCCAGCAGCTTAGGCGGGAGGGCCGCGGAGACCCAGTACTTC.

Here the CDR3 reads CASSYGGSRTGELFF. CDR3 nucleotide sequence: TGTGCCAGCAGTTACGGGGGCAGTAGGACCGGGGAGCTGTTTTTT. The V call is TRBV6-6, the J call TRBJ2-2; tentative D call: TRBD1 (6 bases). This CDR3 spans 15 amino acids. CDR1 is MNHNY and CDR2 is SVGAGI in the germline V gene (reference sequence). V lost 2 bases and J 5 bases, leaving 12 bases between the germline ends.

The chain recombines TRBV4-3 with TRBJ2-5; tentative D call: TRBD2 (5 bases). Germline values: CDR1 LGHNA, CDR2 YSLEER. This CDR3 comprises 16 residues. Trimming took off 0 bases at V and 6 bases at J, with 17 bases between the two ends. The CDR3 sequence is CASSQEFSAGGQTQYF. Written as DNA, the CDR3 is TGCGCCAGCAGCCAAGAGTTTAGCGCCGGCGGGCAGACCCAGTACTTC.

The V gene is TRBV5-4, the J gene TRBJ2-5, with 11 bases lining up with TRBD2. Trimming cost V 0 bases and J 2 bases; bases outside gene matches: 3. The CDR3 spans 16 residues. The germline gives CDR1 SGHNT, CDR2 YYREEE (reference sequence). As DNA, the CDR3 is TGTGCCAGCAGCTTGGGGCTAGCGGGGGGACAAGAGACCCAGTACTTC. The encoded protein is CASSLGLAGGQETQYF.